The 32 T cell receptor beta chains given below trace back to one sample, sequenced in a study of CD8 T cell repertoires and HIV-1 epitope variants. Sequenced by immunoSEQ multiplex PCR; TCRdb stores in-frame clones only, minus some. The sample holds more than 4,000 clones, approximately 67% seen once. Which antigens these TCRs recognize remains unknown. The sample consisted of cultured CD8+ T cells derived from PBMCs. These receptors were obtained from a male donor with HIV.

A few counts support this clone. This chain uses TRBV27 with TRBJ2-7; the match to TRBD2 covers 12 bases. The CDR3 length is 14 residues. J lost 6 bases, V lost 8 bases, and 8 bases had no gene match. The germline V gene encodes CDR1 MNHEY and CDR2 SMNVEV (reference sequence). The CDR3 spells CASRELLAGGEQYF. The CDR3 nucleotides read TGTGCCAGCCGCGAACTACTAGCGGGAGGCGAGCAGTACTTC.

This clone was found a few times. This chain uses TRBV25-1 with TRBJ1-3; D not certain. V lost 3 bases and J 0 bases, leaving 9 bases between the germline ends. This CDR3 has 15 amino acids. Germline V gene lookup returns CDR1 MGHDK and CDR2 SYGVNS. The CDR3 DNA reads as TGTGCCAGCAGTGATTTTGGCAGCTCTGGAAACACCATATATTTT. This codes for CASSDFGSSGNTIYF.

The chain has TRBV4-1 and TRBJ1-5, with 7 bases lining up with TRBD1. The CDR3 runs 14 residues. Germline CDR1 reads MGHRA; CDR2 reads YSYEKL. The trim removed 1 base at V and 7 bases at J, leaving 4 bases unmatched. The CDR3 DNA reads TGCGCCAGCAGCCAAGGACAGGGAAACCAGCCCCAGCATTTT. It translates to CASSQGQGNQPQHF.

This clone was detected a few times. The chain joins TRBV6-5 to TRBJ2-7; tentatively, D is TRBD2 (6 bases). V lost 2 bases and J 1 base, leaving 9 bases between the germline ends. The CDR3 runs to 14 residues. Germline V gene sequence: CDR1 MNHEY, CDR2 SVGAGI. In DNA, the CDR3 is TGTGCCAGCAGTTACACGGCGGGATCCTACGAGCAGTACTTC. It specifies CASSYTAGSYEQYF.

The chain is built from TRBV6-5 and TRBJ2-2; D is undetermined. Trimming removed 0 bases from V and 6 bases from J, with 8 bases in between. This CDR3 has 14 residues. Germline V gene data show CDR1 as MNHEY and CDR2 as SVGAGI. DNA of the CDR3: TGTGCCAGCAGTTACTCGATTGAGGCCGGGGAGCTGTTTTTT. Protein sequence: CASSYSIEAGELFF.

The chain uses TRBV4-2 and TRBJ2-7; possibly TRBD1 for D (7 bases). The germline CDR1 and CDR2 sequences are LGHNA and YNFKEQ. With 5 bases removed from V and 6 bases from J, the gap between germline ends came to 14 bases. There are 13 residues in the CDR3. The CDR3 region has the DNA TGTGCCAGCAGCTTCCAGGGGGGATCCGAGCAGTACTTC. Encoded protein: CASSFQGGSEQYF.

The chain employs TRBV25-1 and TRBJ2-7, with D possibly being TRBD2 (5 bases). Germline CDR1 is MGHDK and CDR2 is SYGVNS. The CDR3 spans 16 residues. V lost 3 bases, J lost 3 bases, and 18 bases lay in between. CDR3 residues: CASSDREGSAGYEQYF. The CDR3 bases are TGTGCCAGCAGTGACCGAGAGGGTAGCGCAGGCTACGAGCAGTACTTC.

This rearrangement joins TRBV2 to TRBJ1-1; D uncertain. Germline values: CDR1 SNHLY, CDR2 FYNNEI. The CDR3 runs 14 residues. Trimming left V 1 base short and J 8 bases short, with 14 bases between. The chain's CDR3 is CASSEDSFSWEAFF. CDR3 DNA: TGTGCCAGCAGTGAAGACAGCTTCTCCTGGGAAGCTTTCTTT.

The chain joins TRBV6-5 to TRBJ1-2; possible D gene TRBD1, 5 bases. The CDR3 runs 15 residues. Between the trimmed V and J ends, which lost 8 bases and 3 bases, there was a span of 19 bases. Germline-derived CDR1 and CDR2 are MNHEY and SVGAGI. The CDR3 nucleotides read TGTGCCAGCTCCCCTACTCCGGGACTTCACTATGGCTACACCTTC. Encoded protein: CASSPTPGLHYGYTF.

The sample holds one count of this clone. This chain uses TRBV27 with TRBJ2-5, with a possible D match to TRBD2 (6 bases). Trimming removed 7 bases at V and 1 base at J, with 10 bases between. The CDR3 covers 13 residues. From germline, CDR1 is MNHEY and CDR2 SMNVEV (reference sequence). CDR3 DNA: TGTGCCAGCAAGGGAGGCCTCCAAGAGACCCAGTACTTC. Its translation: CASKGGLQETQYF.

The chain carries TRBV18 and TRBJ1-1; no clear D gene. Germline V gives CDR1 KGHSH, CDR2 LQKENI. Trimming took 5 bases from V and 1 from J, leaving 11 bases between them. The CDR3 runs 14 residues. CDR3 in amino acids: CASSSGVPNTEAFF. CDR3 sequence (DNA): TGTGCCAGCTCATCAGGAGTTCCGAACACTGAAGCTTTCTTT.

This chain joins TRBV7-9 and TRBJ2-7; weak D call: TRBD2 (6 bases). V dropped 5 bases and J dropped 6 bases, with 20 bases sitting between them. CDR1 and CDR2 (germline): SEHNR, FQNEAQ (reference sequence). The CDR3 extends over 15 amino acids. The CDR3 region has the DNA TGTGCCAGCAGCCGCACCCAAGGGGAAGCGGGCGAGCAGTACTTC. Protein sequence: CASSRTQGEAGEQYF.

This clone was observed a single time. The chain is built from TRBV27 and TRBJ1-4; 7 bases align to TRBD1. This CDR3 is built from 14 residues. CDR1 and CDR2 from the germline V gene are MNHEY and SMNVEV (reference sequence). J gave up 5 bases and V 4 bases, and 4 bases lay outside the gene matches. This CDR3 is CASSSRQGNEKLFF. For the CDR3, the DNA is TGTGCCAGCAGTTCGAGACAGGGCAATGAAAAACTGTTTTTT.

CDR3 sequence (DNA): TGTGCCAGCAGTCCCCCCGGGCCTTACAATGAGCAGTTCTTC. Its protein product is CASSPPGPYNEQFF. The rearrangement links TRBV27 to TRBJ2-1, with D hard to call. The V end lost 5 bases, the J end lost 4 bases, and 12 bases lay between the germline ends. CDR1 is MNHEY and CDR2 is SMNVEV in the germline V gene (reference sequence). The CDR3 contains 14 residues.

J is TRBJ2-7 and V is TRBV10-2; D ambiguous. Trimming removed 2 bases at V and 2 bases at J, with 7 bases between. Germline values: CDR1 WSHSY, CDR2 SAAADI. CDR3 size: 13 residues. The DNA for the CDR3 is TGCGCCAGCAGTGAGGTTCAGACCTACGAGCAGTACTTC. Translated, it gives CASSEVQTYEQYF.

CDR3 amino acids: CASRQGASSYEQYF. The CDR3 coding sequence is TGTGCCAGCAGACAGGGGGCTTCCTCCTACGAGCAGTACTTC. J is TRBJ2-7 and V is TRBV6-5, with 9 bases lining up with TRBD1. The ends lost 6 bases at V and 0 bases at J; junction bases unmatched: 3. The germline V gene has CDR1 MNHEY and CDR2 SVGAGI. This CDR3 has 14 residues.

This clone was detected a few times. The rearrangement uses TRBV19 and TRBJ2-1, with D tentatively TRBD2 (6 bases). The ends were cut back, 9 bases at V and 8 bases at J, with 14 bases in the middle. There are 12 residues in the CDR3. Looked up from germline, CDR1 is LNHDA and CDR2 is SQIVND (reference sequence). Here the CDR3 DNA reads TGTGCCAGCGGCCGGGGGTTAGATGAGCAGTTCTTC. Translating gives CASGRGLDEQFF.

The chain is built from TRBV6-1 and TRBJ2-3, with TRBD2 matching 7 bases. The CDR3 has 15 amino acids. The germline V gene encodes CDR1 MNHNS and CDR2 SASEGT. V shed 6 bases and J 3 bases; nucleotides not matched to a gene: 9. CDR3 nucleotide sequence: TGTGCCAGCAGGGCCGGTGGGGGGGGAACAGATACGCAGTATTTT. As protein: CASRAGGGGTDTQYF.

The chain combines TRBV6-4 with TRBJ1-3; perhaps TRBD1 as D (5 bases). The CDR3 covers 17 residues. Germline CDR1 is MRHNA and CDR2 is SNTAGT. Trimming left V 6 bases short and J 3 bases short, with 21 bases between. CDR3 DNA sequence: TGTGCCAGCAGCCGAAGAGTGACAGTCAGTAATGGAAACACCATATATTTT. This codes for CASSRRVTVSNGNTIYF.

The chain combines TRBV6-5 with TRBJ1-2; 8 nucleotides match TRBD1. V gave up 7 bases and J gave up 4 bases; unmatched junction bases: 8. The V gene's germline CDR1 is MNHEY and CDR2 SVGAGI. This CDR3 has 14 residues. The CDR3 region has the DNA TGTGCCAGCAAAATCGGACAGGGCAGCTATGGCTACACCTTC. Amino acids: CASKIGQGSYGYTF.

The chain links TRBV6-6 to TRBJ2-1; 7 bases are a match to TRBD1. The CDR3 sequence is 15 residues long. The J segment lost 5 bases and the V segment lost 5 bases, leaving 9 bases of the junction unmatched. CDR1 and CDR2 (germline): MNHNY, SVGAGI (reference sequence). The chain's CDR3 is CASSTAAGTDNEQFF. The CDR3 nucleotides are TGTGCCAGCAGTACGGCAGCCGGGACAGACAATGAGCAGTTCTTC.

V gene TRBV23-1 combines with J gene TRBJ2-2; D unresolved. TRBV23-1 is annotated as an ORF whose role is uncertain. This CDR3 is built from 15 residues. Trimming took off 0 bases at V and 3 bases at J, with 8 bases between the two ends. This CDR3 is CASSQSTLYTGELFF. Written as DNA, the CDR3 is TGCGCCAGCAGTCAATCGACCCTCTACACCGGGGAGCTGTTTTTT.

The J gene is TRBJ2-5, the V gene TRBV28; TRBD1 matches 8 bases. Germline lookup yields CDR1 MDHEN and CDR2 SYDVKM. This CDR3 spans 15 amino acids. V lost 7 bases to trimming and J lost 7 bases; unmatched junction nucleotides: 14. CDR3 nucleotide sequence: TGTGCCAGCACCTCTTTTTGGACAGGGAGCGGGACCCAGTACTTC. Translating it yields CASTSFWTGSGTQYF. Looking up the rest from reference TRBV28 and TRBJ2-5 gives the full variable domain: DVKVTQSSRYLVKRTGEKVFLECVQDMDHENMFWYRQDPGLGLRLIYFSYDVKMKEKGDIPEGYSVSREKKERFSLILESASTNQTSMYLCASTSFWTGSGTQYFGPGTRLLVL.

This clone was detected only a few times. The chain uses TRBV6-5 and TRBJ1-5; D remains ambiguous. The CDR3 totals 12 residues. V was trimmed by 6 bases and J by 7 bases, leaving 10 bases between them. The germline V gene has CDR1 MNHEY and CDR2 SVGAGI. DNA for the CDR3: TGTGCCAGCAGCCTGCGTGGCCAGCCCCAGCATTTT. Residues: CASSLRGQPQHF.

This sequence joins TRBV7-9 and TRBJ2-5, with TRBD1 matching over 8 bases. The J call may be wrong; the DNA end is better matched by TRBJ2-7. From germline, CDR1 is SEHNR and CDR2 FQNEAQ (reference sequence). The CDR3 spans 15 residues. CDR3 protein: CASSHTGGDAYEQYF. The CDR3 DNA reads TGTGCCAGCAGCCATACAGGGGGAGACGCCTACGAGCAGTACTTC.

Within the sample, this clone is medium-sized (0.01 to 0.1%). The rearrangement joins TRBV6-1 to TRBJ2-2, with TRBD1 as a possible D gene (5 bases). This CDR3 has 15 amino acids. Trimming cost V 0 bases and J 1 base, with 6 bases left between them. Germline V lookup: CDR1 MNHNS, CDR2 SASEGT. The CDR3 bases are TGTGCCAGCAGTGAAGCAGGGGAGAACACCGGGGAGCTGTTTTTT. This gives the protein CASSEAGENTGELFF.

This clone occurred a few times. The chain's CDR3 is CASSDKAGGTGELFF. The CDR3, as DNA: TGTGCCAGCAGCGACAAAGCGGGGGGAACCGGGGAGCTGTTTTTT. The chain employs TRBV27 and TRBJ2-2, with 9 bases lining up with TRBD2. Trimming cost V 6 bases and J 5 bases; bases outside gene matches: 7. The germline V gene has CDR1 MNHEY and CDR2 SMNVEV (reference sequence). The CDR3 runs 15 residues.

The chain recombines TRBV30 with TRBJ2-3; TRBD2 matches at 13 bases. V shed 2 bases, J shed 3 bases, and the junction held 5 bases outside the gene matches. This CDR3 is 16 amino acids long. Germline V gene data show CDR1 as GTSNPN and CDR2 as SVGIG (reference sequence). In DNA, the CDR3 is TGTGCCTGGAGTATCGGACTAGCGGGGGCTACAGATACGCAGTATTTT. Translation: CAWSIGLAGATDTQYF.

The genes are TRBV30 and TRBJ2-5; D possibly matches TRBD1 or TRBD2 (6 bases each). Germline values: CDR1 GTSNPN, CDR2 SVGIG (reference sequence). The CDR3 runs to 13 residues. V was clipped by 0 bases and J by 2 bases, with 7 bases between them. The CDR3 bases are TGTGCCTGGAGTGTAGGGGGGCAAGAGACCCAGTACTTC. The encoded protein is CAWSVGGQETQYF.

V is TRBV5-1 and J is TRBJ2-7; unclear D gene. This CDR3 spans 12 amino acids. The germline V gene has CDR1 SGHRS and CDR2 YFSETQ. V lost 4 bases and J 2 bases, leaving 7 bases between the germline ends. Here the CDR3 reads CASSMTPYEQYF. CDR3 DNA sequence: TGCGCCAGCAGCATGACCCCCTACGAGCAGTACTTC.

V and J are TRBV7-9 and TRBJ2-7; TRBD1 matches 9 bases. CDR3 size: 15 residues. V shed 4 bases, J shed 2 bases, and the junction held 6 bases outside the gene matches. In germline, CDR1 is SEHNR, CDR2 FQNEAQ (reference sequence). CDR3 sequence: CASSSNRDRAYEQYF. Written as DNA, the CDR3 is TGTGCCAGCAGCTCAAACCGGGACAGGGCCTACGAGCAGTACTTC.

This clone turned up a few times. The chain carries TRBV5-4 and TRBJ1-2, with D perhaps TRBD1 (5 bases). Per the germline V gene, CDR1 is SGHNT and CDR2 is YYREEE (reference sequence). Trimming pared 2 bases from V and 2 bases from J, leaving 10 bases between. This CDR3 has 14 amino acids. The CDR3 reads CASSFHGGNYGYTF. The DNA for the CDR3 is TGTGCCAGCAGCTTTCACGGGGGGAACTATGGCTACACCTTC.